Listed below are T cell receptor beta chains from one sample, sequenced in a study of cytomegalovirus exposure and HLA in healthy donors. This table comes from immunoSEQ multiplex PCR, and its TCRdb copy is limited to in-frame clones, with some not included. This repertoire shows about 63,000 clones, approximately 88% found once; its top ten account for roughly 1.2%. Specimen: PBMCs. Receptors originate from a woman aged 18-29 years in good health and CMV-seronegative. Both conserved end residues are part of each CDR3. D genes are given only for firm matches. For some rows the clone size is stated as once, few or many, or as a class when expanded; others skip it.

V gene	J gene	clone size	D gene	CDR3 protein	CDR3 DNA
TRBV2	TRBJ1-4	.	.	CASSEGRRASNEKLFF	TGTGCCAGCAGTGAAGGGCGCAGGGCTTCCAATGAAAAACTGTTTTTT
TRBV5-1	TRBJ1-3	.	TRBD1	CASGTGGAGNTIYF	TGCGCCAGCGGAACAGGGGGCGCAGGAAACACCATATATTTT
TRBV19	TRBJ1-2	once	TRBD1	CASSPDRPYGYTF	TGTGCCAGTAGTCCGGACAGGCCTTATGGCTACACCTTC
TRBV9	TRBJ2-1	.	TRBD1	CASTRAGQGDHEQFF	TGTGCCAGCACTCGAGCGGGACAGGGCGACCATGAGCAGTTCTTC
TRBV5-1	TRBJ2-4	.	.	CASSSGDLAKNIQYF	TGCGCCAGCAGTTCAGGTGATCTAGCCAAAAACATTCAGTACTTC
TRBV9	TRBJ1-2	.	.	CASSAPGDFNYGYTF	TGTGCCAGCAGCGCCCCAGGGGATTTTAACTATGGCTACACCTTC
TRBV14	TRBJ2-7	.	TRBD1	CASSQQHRDRVYEQYF	TGTGCCAGCAGCCAACAACACCGGGACAGGGTCTACGAGCAGTACTTC
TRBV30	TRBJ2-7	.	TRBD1	CAWGGQGVREQYF	TGTGCCTGGGGGGGACAGGGAGTGAGAGAGCAGTACTTC
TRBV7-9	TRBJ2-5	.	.	CASSSTGSPYF	TGTGCCAGCAGCTCCACAGGCTCCCCGTACTTC
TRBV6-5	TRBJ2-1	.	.	CASRGGATYNEQFF	TGTGCCAGCAGAGGAGGCGCGACCTACAATGAGCAGTTCTTC
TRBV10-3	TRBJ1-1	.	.	CAIDPRQIEAFF	TGTGCCATCGATCCCCGACAGATTGAAGCTTTCTTT
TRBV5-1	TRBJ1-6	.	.	CASSLAGMPLHF	TGCGCCAGCAGCTTGGCCGGGATGCCCCTCCACTTT
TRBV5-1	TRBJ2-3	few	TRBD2	CASSSAGTSLPDTQYF	TGCGCCAGCAGCTCCGCCGGGACTAGCCTCCCAGATACGCAGTATTTT
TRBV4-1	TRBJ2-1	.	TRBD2	CASSGLAGATTYNEQFF	TGCGCCAGCAGCGGGCTAGCGGGGGCCACTACCTACAATGAGCAGTTCTTC
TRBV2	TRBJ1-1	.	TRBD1	CASRRYTGTGNTEAFF	TGTGCCAGCAGAAGATATACCGGGACAGGGAACACTGAAGCTTTCTTT
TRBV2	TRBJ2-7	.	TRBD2	CASRGGLAGVHEQYF	TGTGCCAGCAGGGGGGGACTAGCGGGAGTTCATGAGCAGTACTTC
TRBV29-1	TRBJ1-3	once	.	CSVAILSSGNTIYF	TGCAGCGTTGCTATACTGAGCTCTGGAAACACCATATATTTT
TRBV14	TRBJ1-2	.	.	CASRRSRGSNYGYTF	TGTGCCAGCAGGAGGAGTCGGGGATCTAACTATGGCTACACCTTC
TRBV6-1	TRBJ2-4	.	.	CASSEPGVAKNIQYF	TGTGCCAGCAGTGAACCGGGGGTAGCCAAAAACATTCAGTACTTC